These 14 T cell receptor beta chains were all obtained from the same sample, sequenced in a study of CD8 T cells in ankylosing spondylitis listed by TCRdb under 2017. Receptor libraries were prepared by 5' RACE. Sequencing instrument: Illumina HiSeq 2500. TCRdb trimmed the raw reads at Q25, called clones with MiXCR and kept productive beta chains. Here each entry gathers all rows of one CDR3 protein and keeps the most common genes and DNA. The sample table contains roughly 150,000 distinct CDR3 sequences; only one count was recorded for under 35% of them. Of the sample, 6% falls within the top ten clones. The specimen sequenced was synovial fluid, either unsorted or a sorted T cell fraction (not recorded which). The receptor source for this set is a male donor with ankylosing spondylitis.

J is TRBJ1-1 and V is TRBV6-5; D remains unclear. Trimming stripped 2 bases from V and 4 bases from J, with 20 bases between. The length of the CDR3 is 17 residues. Germline CDR1 and CDR2: MNHEY and SVGAGI. CDR3 sequence (DNA): TGTGCCAGCAGTTACCTTGGAACGGGAAAGATGATCACTGAAGCTTTCTTT. Encoded protein: CASSYLGTGKMITEAFF.

This clonotype was counted only a few times. The chain recombines TRBV11-2 with TRBJ2-5, with a possible D match to TRBD1 (7 bases). Trimming took 7 bases from V and 7 from J, leaving 10 bases between them. This CDR3 contains 11 residues. Germline-derived CDR1 and CDR2 are SGHAT and FQNNGV. CDR3 DNA: TGTGCCAGCACCCAGGGGGGGACCCAGTACTTC. This sequence encodes CASTQGGTQYF.

This clonotype was detected only once. V usage is TRBV5-4 and J usage is TRBJ1-1, with TRBD1 as a possible D gene (6 bases). Germline-derived CDR1 and CDR2 are SGHNT and YYREEE (reference sequence). With 0 bases removed from V and 4 bases from J, the gap between germline ends came to 10 bases. This CDR3 comprises 14 residues. The CDR3 is CASSLEGGRTEAFF. DNA of the CDR3: TGTGCCAGCAGCTTGGAAGGGGGGCGCACTGAAGCTTTCTTT.

This clonotype was seen many times. The chain combines TRBV29-1 with TRBJ2-1, with TRBD2 identical over 7 bases. V was pared by 3 bases and J by 8 bases, with 16 bases of the junction left unmatched. The CDR3 sequence is 16 residues long. The germline gives CDR1 SQVTM, CDR2 ANQGSEA. CDR3 nucleotide sequence: TGCAGCGTTGATTCCCCATTTGCGGGAGTACAGGATGAGCAGTTCTTC. This translates into CSVDSPFAGVQDEQFF.

The chain employs TRBV25-1 and TRBJ2-7; 14 positions agree with TRBD2. Germline V gives CDR1 MGHDK, CDR2 SYGVNS. Germline trimming cut 4 bases from V and 3 bases from J; bases unmatched to any gene: 8. The CDR3 is made up of 17 amino acids. CDR3 nucleotide sequence: TGTGCCAGCAGTGTGGGACTAGCGGGAGTTATTATCTACGAGCAGTACTTC. It encodes CASSVGLAGVIIYEQYF.

The CDR3 spells CASRLEGNLETQYF. The CDR3, as DNA: TGCGCCAGTAGGTTGGAGGGGAATTTGGAGACCCAGTACTTC. The chain recombines TRBV5-1 with TRBJ2-5; D is perhaps TRBD2 (6 bases). The CDR3 runs 14 residues. CDR1 is SGHRS, CDR2 YFSETQ, per germline. The germline V and J ends were trimmed by 8 bases and 5 bases, with 19 bases remaining between them.

The chain recombines TRBV7-8 with TRBJ2-7, with unresolved D. Germline V gives CDR1 SGHVS, CDR2 FQNEAQ. V was trimmed by 5 bases and J by 7 bases, leaving 21 bases between them. The CDR3 contains 15 residues. In nucleotides, the CDR3 is TGTGCCAGCAGCCCTGGGAATAATCGGCCTCAGGAGCAGTACTTC. This gives the protein CASSPGNNRPQEQYF.

The V call is TRBV7-3, the J call TRBJ2-2, with 10 bases lining up with TRBD2. Per germline, CDR1 SGHTA and CDR2 FQGTGA. V dropped 7 bases and J dropped 4; count of bases not matched to a gene: 3. The CDR3 has 14 amino acids. The CDR3 DNA reads as TGTGCCAGCACTAGCGGGGGCCCCACCGGGGAGCTGTTTTTT. Encoded protein: CASTSGGPTGELFF.

This clonotype was seen only a few times. J is TRBJ1-1 and V is TRBV29-1; 7 nucleotides match TRBD1. V lost 3 bases and J lost 4; bases outside the gene matches: 5. CDR1 is SQVTM, CDR2 ANQGSEA, per germline. This CDR3 has 13 residues. The CDR3 DNA follows: TGCAGCGTTGATAAGGGGGCGGGCACTGAAGCTTTCTTT. Translation: CSVDKGAGTEAFF. Full variable domain (outside the CDR3, taken from reference TRBV29-1 and TRBJ1-1): SAVISQKPSRDICQRGTSLTIQCQVDSQVTMMFWYRQQPGQSLTLIATANQGSEATYESGFVIDKFPISRPNLTFSTLTVSNMSPEDSSIYLCSVDKGAGTEAFFGQGTRLTVV.

This clonotype was found many times. The V gene is TRBV7-9, the J gene TRBJ2-7; the D is unclear. Trimming cost V 0 bases and J 5 bases, with 8 bases left between them. The CDR3 consists of 13 residues. Germline values: CDR1 SEHNR, CDR2 FQNEAQ (reference sequence). The CDR3 sequence is CASSLASLDEQYF. In DNA form, the CDR3 reads TGTGCCAGCAGCTTAGCCTCTCTTGACGAGCAGTACTTC.

The V and J genes are TRBV11-2 and TRBJ2-4; 10 bases map to TRBD2. Germline trimming cut 5 bases from V and 0 bases from J; bases unmatched to any gene: 19. The CDR3 extends over 21 amino acids. CDR1 is SGHAT, CDR2 FQNNGV, per germline. The CDR3 DNA reads TGTGCCAGCAGCCCTTTCGAGAAGGCTAGCGGGGGAGACCTAGCCAAAAACATTCAGTACTTC. Its translation: CASSPFEKASGGDLAKNIQYF.

This chain links TRBV20-1 with TRBJ2-1, with D unresolved. This CDR3 region has 11 residues. The V gene lost 6 bases and the J gene lost 6 bases, with 9 bases spanning the gap. Germline loops: CDR1 DFQATT, CDR2 SNEGSKA (reference sequence). As DNA, the CDR3 is TGCAGTGCCCCCTTTTTCAATGAGCAGTTCTTC. Translating it yields CSAPFFNEQFF.

This clonotype has a handful of counts. The chain joins TRBV28 to TRBJ1-2; TRBD1 aligns across 7 bases. After removal of 2 bases from V and 0 bases from J, the junction contained 6 bases not matched to a gene. The CDR3 contains 16 residues. Germline assignment: CDR1 MDHEN and CDR2 SYDVKM. This chain's CDR3 is CASSLGDSHTNYGYTF. CDR3 coding DNA: TGTGCCAGCAGTTTAGGGGACAGCCATACTAACTATGGCTACACCTTC.

This CDR3 is CASSYFHEQYF. For the CDR3, the DNA is TGTGCCAGCAGTTACTTCCACGAGCAGTACTTC. The chain links TRBV6-2 or TRBV6-3 to TRBJ2-7, with D unclear. Looked up from germline, CDR1 is MNHEY and CDR2 is SVGEGT. The CDR3 contains 11 residues. Between the trimmed V and J ends, which lost 1 base and 5 bases, there was a span of 3 bases.